This T cell receptor (beta chain) originates from a study of shared clonotypes between healthy human individuals (dated by TCRdb to 2018 to 2021). About the study as a whole: A couple of women and a few men aged 18 to 49 years were included in the cohort. Libraries were prepared and TCR repertoires were sequenced by different laboratories using diverse techniques, in order to increase sequencing depth and limit assay-specific biases. For each donor, CD4 naive and CD4 memory were each run on three plates, CD8 naive on two plates, and CD8 memory on one plate. Between about 0.8 and 9 billion PBMCs per donor were obtained by leukapheresis. Blood TCR repertoires of about 5 healthy adults were deeply sequenced to estimate repertoire size and the extent of clonotype sharing between individuals.

The donors were healthy, HIV-negative adults with no recently reported acute infections or vaccinations. Every donor was a Caucasian adult living in Nashville, Tennessee, USA. CD4+ T cells were enriched by magnetic negative selection, after which naive cells were positively selected on CD45RA and the negative fraction was taken as the memory subset. After blood collection by leukapheresis, PBMCs were isolated using Ficoll-Histopaque density gradient centrifugation and then cryopreserved in the vapor phase of liquid nitrogen. Purity and quantity of every magnetically sorted T cell population were checked by analytical flow cytometry. Genomic DNA was isolated from each sorted fraction and quantified by UV absorbance on a Nanodrop 2000c. Using the deep immunoSEQ assay, multiplex PCR amplified TCR CDR3 regions from genomic DNA. Extracted genomic DNA from each cell subset was distributed evenly across all wells of several immunoSEQ 96-well plates, and each plate was treated as a replicate. For sorted subsets, 200 ng of genomic DNA, equivalent to around 31,000 T cell genomes, went into each replicate PCR. Purified libraries were quantified with a Qubit 3.0 fluorometer, sized on a Bioanalyzer 2100, and re-quantified with the KAPA Library Quantification kit. Every immunoSEQ 96-well plate was sequenced on a dedicated single-read 150-cycle Illumina NextSeq 550 flow cell. The authors processed their data as follows. Because only junctional sequences without quality scores were contained in the immunoSEQ output, filtering matching that applied to full-length reads could not be performed. Sequences were annotated with PyIR, a Python wrapper for IgBLAST v1.9, using IMGT germline references to assign V/J genes and CDR3. Reads were removed for weak V/J assignments (E-value above 1e-6), missing CDR3, stop codons, out-of-frame junctions, or ambiguous translated residues. V3J clonotypes were defined by identical inferred V gene, J gene, and CDR3 amino acid sequence. To compute the percentage overlap between repertoires, the number of shared unique clonotypes was divided by the size of the smaller repertoire. RTK rarefaction, the Chao1 estimator, and Recon v2.1 estimates of unobserved clonotypes were used to assess repertoire richness. For all TCRbeta clonotypes obtained by the gDNA method from a handful of donors, generation probabilities were computed with OLGA. Imported from immuneACCESS, the table was reduced by TCRdb to in-frame sequences with V and J called. These copies leave out some clones; in studies compared against another copy, an unresolved V gene accounts for under half, and the cause of the remainder is not known. That table gives V, J and clone size, and the DNA gave D and trimming. The sample includes roughly 1,500,000 clones, with about 98.5% observed a single time. The ten largest account for 0.36% of the sample.

The investigation overall reported the following: Even with the large sequencing depth, rarefaction of the sorted-subset datasets indicated that sequencing was incomplete. Clonotypes shared by all four sorted-subset donors showed higher generation probabilities than non-shared clonotypes. Naive subsets generally had larger estimated clonotype richness than memory subsets did. Sampling was restricted to blood, and TCR repertoires in tissues likely differ from the TCR repertoires found in blood. Around 5% of naive CD4, around 3.6% of naive CD8, around 2.3% of memory CD4, and about 0.4% of memory CD8 clonotypes were shared across a handful of donors. Pairwise subsampling led to the expectation that sequencing depth would affect the degree of clonotype sharing among donors. Because the study included only a small number of donors, the genetic and exposure-history diversity represented was limited.

CDR1 and CDR2 (SGHKS, YYEKEE) derive from the germline V gene (reference sequence). The CDR3 spans 15 residues, from the cysteine through the phenylalanine. Solely the CDR3 DNA is kept, with 45 bases framed from the first base. V loses 4 bases of germline sequence and J loses 5 bases, and the interval between the two ends is 19 bases. Points on this clone: Which antigen it targets is not known. No base qualities exist here, and no much larger clone lies one base off it.

The sequencing sample was made of naive CD4+ T cells sorted from blood. The cell subset or site label, read with the paper, signifies: CD45RA+ positively selected. This receptor was taken from a man aged 30 to 39 in good health. The sequence is built from TRBV5-5 and TRBJ2-7; TRBD2 is possibly the D segment (5 matching bases). The DNA is TGTGCCAGCAGCCCATGGACTCAAGCTCTCCACGAGCAGTACTTC. This codes for CASSPWTQALHEQYF.